This entry is about one T cell receptor (beta chain). Its antigen is not known. cDNA synthesis used the whole RNA isolate, giving expressed TCRB sequences. Repertoires were generated with immunoSEQ multiplex PCR, while TCRdb's copy carries only in-frame clones and drops some. The table lists approximately 50,000 clones, around 60% of them singletons. CDR1 is MGHDK, CDR2 SYGVNS, per germline. Trimming pared 5 bases from V and 8 bases from J, leaving 24 bases between. The CDR3 sequence is 17 residues long. The data stem from a study of beta chain features in type 1 diabetes. Points from the study as a whole: Among patients, naive, central memory and Treg TCRB repertoires appeared more similar than among healthy donors. TCRB CDR3s were moderately but significantly shorter in Type 1 diabetes patients in all four CD4+ subsets. A possible short-template PCR bias applies equally to patients and controls. At VDJ recombination sites, type 1 diabetes patients had fewer insertions and more deleted nucleotides.

Sorting gave populations that all exceeded 98% purity. Sequencing was carried out using stem cell memory CD4+ T cells from blood. The clonotype originates from a woman in her 30s with type 1 diabetes. The rearrangement joins TRBV25-1 to TRBJ1-4; the D gene is possibly TRBD1 (5 bases). CDR3 sequence: CASSTSGQSSGEEKLFF. The CDR3 coding sequence is TGTGCCAGCAGTACCTCGGGGCAGTCCTCGGGGGAGGAAAAACTGTTTTTT.